This T cell receptor (beta chain) was identified in a study of early stage breast cancer tumors. At the level of the study: Each sample averaged approximately 9.8-fold read coverage.

This table comes from immunoSEQ multiplex PCR, and its TCRdb copy is limited to in-frame clones, with some not included. The sample has some 41,000 clones, around two thirds seen once; the top ten hold 7.2%. The CDR3 covers 14 residues. In germline, CDR1 is MNHEY, CDR2 SVGAGI. Trimming took 6 bases from V and 6 from J; bases not matched to a gene: 4. The receptor was derived from a person aged 45 to 60 with breast cancer. Material for sequencing was blood. The chain joins TRBV6-5 to TRBJ2-3, with 12 positions matching TRBD2. CDR3 DNA sequence: TGTGCCAGCAGCAGACTAGCGGGAGTGGATACGCAGTATTTT. Translated: CASSRLAGVDTQYF.